Presented here are 22 T cell receptor beta chains from one specimen sequenced in a study of T cells after yellow fever vaccination. TCRdb redid the calling of the 5' RACE reads with MiXCR, one entry per CDR3 protein. The sample holds about 580,000 distinct CDR3 sequences, about a sixth seen once. Source: PBMCs, taken 5 days after the first yellow fever vaccination. All receptors derive from a man younger than 35 who received the YFV17D yellow fever vaccine.

The chain carries TRBV29-1 and TRBJ2-1, with 8 positions matching TRBD2. Per germline, CDR1 SQVTM and CDR2 ANQGSEA. The CDR3 loop spans 16 amino acids. This CDR3 reads CGAPYQRGTTYNEQFF. The DNA of the CDR3 is TGCGGTGCTCCATATCAGCGGGGGACCACCTACAATGAGCAGTTCTTC.

This chain uses TRBV4-2 with TRBJ1-1, with D maybe TRBD1 (5 bases). V shed 1 base and J shed 2 bases, with 17 bases lying between them. This CDR3 spans 17 amino acids. Germline-derived CDR1 and CDR2 are LGHNA and YNFKEQ. CDR3 amino acids: CASSQGVGRGINTEAFF. The DNA for the CDR3 is TGTGCCAGCAGCCAAGGGGTGGGGAGGGGAATCAACACTGAAGCTTTCTTT.

This clonotype was seen a few times. This chain uses TRBV7-2 with TRBJ2-2; D is perhaps TRBD2 (5 bases). Per germline, CDR1 SGHTA and CDR2 FQGNSA. Trimming took off 5 bases at V and 8 bases at J, with 9 bases between the two ends. The CDR3 is 12 residues long. The CDR3 DNA reads TGTGCCAGCAGCGAAGGACTTGGGGAGCTGTTTTTT. It yields the protein CASSEGLGELFF.

This clonotype was picked up a small number of times. The CDR3 spells CASSLSISSQPQHF. CDR3 DNA sequence: TGTGCCAGCAGCTTAAGTATCAGTTCTCAGCCCCAGCATTTT. J is TRBJ1-5 and V is TRBV7-2, with no clear D. The CDR3 totals 14 residues. The V gene lost 2 bases and the J gene lost 6 bases, with 11 bases spanning the gap. From germline, CDR1 is SGHTA and CDR2 FQGNSA.

The rearrangement links TRBV4-3 to TRBJ1-2; D gene uncertain. CDR1 is LGHNA, CDR2 YSLEER, per germline. Trimming took 3 bases from V and 1 from J, leaving 12 bases between them. The CDR3 is 15 residues long. For the CDR3, the DNA is TGCGCCAGCAGCCATTCGACGCAAAATAACTATGGCTACACCTTC. Residues: CASSHSTQNNYGYTF.

The chain links TRBV20-1 to TRBJ1-2, with 11 bases aligning to TRBD1. The CDR3 runs to 14 residues. Germline-derived CDR1 and CDR2 are DFQATT and SNEGSKA (reference sequence). Losses at the gene ends were 4 bases for V and 8 bases for J; bases not matched to a gene: 9. The CDR3 spells CSATRDRGVRGYTF. CDR3 sequence (DNA): TGCAGTGCTACCCGGGACAGGGGGGTTCGCGGCTACACCTTC.

This sequence joins TRBV27 and TRBJ2-3; TRBD2 matches 8 bases. This CDR3 comprises 15 residues. From germline, CDR1 is MNHEY and CDR2 SMNVEV (reference sequence). The ends lost 5 bases at V and 4 bases at J; junction bases unmatched: 8. The CDR3 DNA reads TGTGCCAGCAGTCTCCCGGGACTAGACTCAGATACGCAGTATTTT. It translates to CASSLPGLDSDTQYF.

This clonotype was recorded at least ten times. V gene TRBV4-2 combines with J gene TRBJ2-3; no definite D call. The V end was cut by 3 bases, the J end by 5 bases, with 9 bases between. The CDR3 is 13 residues long. Looked up from germline, CDR1 is LGHNA and CDR2 is YNFKEQ. The CDR3 nucleotides are TGTGCCAGCAGCCAGGACCCGGTAGATACGCAGTATTTT. It codes for CASSQDPVDTQYF.

V is TRBV7-7 and J is TRBJ2-2; possibly TRBD2 for D (6 bases). Germline CDR1 and CDR2: SSHAT and FNYEAQ (reference sequence). CDR3 length: 13 residues. V was cut by 3 bases and J by 8 bases, with 10 bases left in between. DNA of the CDR3: TGTGCCAGCAGCTTCGAGGCGGGGGGGGAGCTGTTTTTT. Translated, it gives CASSFEAGGELFF.

This clonotype came up many times. In nucleotides, the CDR3 is TGCGCCAGCAGCGGGGTGGCGGATAACACCGGGGAGCTGTTTTTT. Its translation is CASSGVADNTGELFF. J is TRBJ2-2 and V is TRBV5-1; D is unresolved. Germline CDR1 is SGHRS and CDR2 is YFSETQ. This CDR3 has 15 amino acids. Trimming cost V 4 bases and J 2 bases, with 12 bases left between them.

This clonotype was counted a few times. The V call is TRBV20-1, the J call TRBJ1-3; no clear D gene. Germline V gene sequence: CDR1 DFQATT, CDR2 SNEGSKA (reference sequence). Trimming shortened V by 0 bases and J by 4 bases, and 10 bases separated the two germline ends. The CDR3 spans 14 residues. CDR3 coding DNA: TGCAGTGCTAGAGACCAGATTGGCGGAAACACCATATATTTT. Protein product: CSARDQIGGNTIYF.

Here the CDR3 DNA reads TGTGCCAGCAGCGATCAGGGACGCTCTGGAAACACCATATATTTT. This translates into CASSDQGRSGNTIYF. V and J are TRBV14 and TRBJ1-3; weak D call: TRBD1 (5 bases). CDR3 length: 15 residues. The V end was cut by 5 bases, the J end by 0 bases, with 11 bases between. Germline V gene lookup returns CDR1 SGHDN and CDR2 FVKESK.

This clonotype appeared a few times. Here the CDR3 DNA reads TGCAGCCCAACTAGCGGGGGGCCCTCCTACGAGCAGTACGTC. Its protein product is CSPTSGGPSYEQYV. The gene calls are TRBV29-1 and TRBJ2-7; 12 positions match TRBD2. Germline-derived CDR1 and CDR2 are SQVTM and ANQGSEA. The CDR3 is 14 residues long. Losses at the gene ends were 8 bases for V and 0 bases for J; bases not matched to a gene: 5.

This clonotype was observed a few times. The chain carries TRBV7-8 and TRBJ2-1; D possibly corresponds to TRBD1 (5 bases). This CDR3 has 17 amino acids. V lost 2 bases and J 0 bases, leaving 14 bases between the germline ends. The germline V gene has CDR1 SGHVS and CDR2 FQNEAQ. In DNA form, the CDR3 reads TGTGCCAGCAGCTTATACCCTCCAAGGGGCTCCTACAATGAGCAGTTCTTC. This sequence encodes CASSLYPPRGSYNEQFF.

CDR3 in amino acids: CSVESPPENEQFF. The CDR3 region has the DNA TGCAGCGTTGAAAGCCCCCCCGAAAATGAGCAGTTCTTC. The genes are TRBV29-1 and TRBJ2-1; D ambiguous. V shed 2 bases and J shed 7 bases, with 12 bases lying between them. This CDR3 has 13 residues. Germline assignment: CDR1 SQVTM and CDR2 ANQGSEA.

The table lists this clonotype with a few counts. The chain employs TRBV29-1 and TRBJ2-5; D might be TRBD1 (7 bases). Germline-derived CDR1 and CDR2 are SQVTM and ANQGSEA. CDR3 size: 14 residues. V lost 0 bases and J 4 bases, leaving 12 bases between the germline ends. CDR3 sequence reads: CSVEDQGGGETQYF. DNA of the CDR3: TGCAGCGTTGAAGATCAGGGGGGAGGAGAGACCCAGTACTTC. Full variable domain (remainder filled in from reference TRBV29-1 and TRBJ2-5): SAVISQKPSRDICQRGTSLTIQCQVDSQVTMMFWYRQQPGQSLTLIATANQGSEATYESGFVIDKFPISRPNLTFSTLTVSNMSPEDSSIYLCSVEDQGGGETQYFGPGTRLLVL.

The V call is TRBV4-3, the J call TRBJ1-4; D is unclear. Per germline, CDR1 LGHNA and CDR2 YSLEER. This CDR3 contains 14 residues. V was trimmed by 0 bases and J by 3 bases, leaving 5 bases between them. In nucleotides, the CDR3 is TGCGCCAGCAGCCAAGAGGGCCCTAATGAAAAACTGTTTTTT. Its protein is CASSQEGPNEKLFF.

This clonotype was counted a few times. This chain connects TRBV7-9 to TRBJ1-6; D unresolved. The CDR3 is made up of 12 amino acids. The V gene lost 8 bases and the J gene lost 10 bases, with 12 bases spanning the gap. Germline V gene sequence: CDR1 SEHNR, CDR2 FQNEAQ (reference sequence). The CDR3 protein is CASSIDHSPLHF. The CDR3 DNA follows: TGTGCCAGCTCCATAGATCACTCACCCCTCCACTTT.

The CDR3: CASSIGEGISNQPQHF. In DNA form, the CDR3 reads TGTGCCAGTAGTATAGGTGAGGGGATAAGCAATCAGCCCCAGCATTTT. The rearrangement links TRBV19 to TRBJ1-5; D may be TRBD1 (5 bases). Germline V gene sequence: CDR1 LNHDA, CDR2 SQIVND (reference sequence). V was clipped by 1 base and J by 1 base, with 11 bases between them. CDR3 size: 16 residues.

V gene TRBV2 combines with J gene TRBJ2-5, with TRBD2 matching 9 bases. V lost 7 bases and J lost 1; bases outside the gene matches: 7. Per germline, CDR1 SNHLY and CDR2 FYNNEI. This CDR3 contains 15 residues. The CDR3 coding sequence is TGTGCCAGCAATCTTGAGCGGGGGGCCCAAGAGACCCAGTACTTC. Amino acids: CASNLERGAQETQYF.

The V gene is TRBV20-1, the J gene TRBJ2-3; no reliable D call. V gave up 5 bases and J gave up 4 bases, with 13 bases separating them. Germline V gene lookup returns CDR1 DFQATT and CDR2 SNEGSKA (reference sequence). The CDR3 extends over 13 amino acids. CDR3 bases: TGCAGTGCTCCCTCAACCTCCGCAGATACGCAGTATTTT. Translation: CSAPSTSADTQYF.

This chain links TRBV6-4 with TRBJ1-6; maybe TRBD1 (6 bases). Looked up from germline, CDR1 is MRHNA and CDR2 is SNTAGT. Trimming cost V 10 bases and J 7 bases, with 20 bases left between them. This CDR3 comprises 15 residues. CDR3 amino acids: CATETGGQGNSPLHF. CDR3 nucleotides: TGTGCCACCGAAACCGGGGGGCAGGGCAATTCACCCCTCCACTTT.